Shown below are 9 T cell receptor beta chains from a single sample sequenced in a study of blood T cell repertoires in COVID-19. Measured with immunoSEQ multiplex PCR; TCRdb has only the in-frame clones, and not every one. The repertoire holds 60,000 or so clones, with 78% as singletons. Sequenced input: peripheral blood. The receptors were sampled from a human donor in a cohort sampled during active COVID-19.

The chain links TRBV30 to TRBJ1-6; D perhaps matches TRBD1 (5 bases). The CDR3 is 14 amino acids. CDR1 is GTSNPN, CDR2 SVGIG, per germline (reference sequence). V was cut by 4 bases and J by 10 bases, with 17 bases left in between. The CDR3 coding sequence is TGTGCCTGGAAAGGGCGTGGAGGGGCCTCACCCCTCCACTTT. Translating gives CAWKGRGGASPLHF. The variable domain in full, completed from reference TRBV30 and TRBJ1-6, reads SQTIHQWPATLVQPVGSPLSLECTVEGTSNPNLYWYRQAAGRGLQLLFYSVGIGQISSEVPQNLSASRPQDRQFILSSKKLLLSDSGFYLCAWKGRGGASPLHFGNGTRLTVT.

This rearrangement joins TRBV18 to TRBJ2-7, with D tentatively TRBD2 (5 bases). There are 14 residues in the CDR3. Germline CDR1 is KGHSH and CDR2 is LQKENI. Deletions cut 2 bases from V and 2 bases from J, with 10 bases between. The CDR3 here is CASSPSWGAYEQYF. The CDR3, as DNA: TGTGCCAGCTCACCAAGCTGGGGAGCCTACGAGCAGTACTTC.

This rearrangement joins TRBV18 to TRBJ1-1; D unclear. The CDR3 has 13 amino acids. Trimming took off 7 bases at V and 0 bases at J, with 9 bases between the two ends. CDR1 and CDR2 (germline): KGHSH, LQKENI. Written as DNA, the CDR3 is TGTGCCAGCTTAGATAGCATGAACACTGAAGCTTTCTTT. As protein: CASLDSMNTEAFF.

The chain has TRBV3-1 (or the pseudogene TRBV3-2) and TRBJ1-4, with 7 bases lining up with TRBD1. The CDR3 sequence is 12 residues long. The V and J ends lost 6 bases and 10 bases, in that order; junction bases with no gene match: 5. From germline, CDR1 is LGHDT and CDR2 YNNKEL (reference sequence). The CDR3 is CASSRGPGKLFF. The CDR3, as DNA: TGTGCCAGCAGTAGGGGGCCGGGAAAACTGTTTTTT.

CDR3 sequence reads: CASRGGSGTGELFF. In DNA, the CDR3 is TGTGCCAGCAGGGGCGGGTCGGGGACCGGGGAGCTGTTTTTT. The rearrangement uses TRBV7-3 and TRBJ2-2, with D perhaps TRBD2 (5 bases). Germline CDR1 and CDR2: SGHTA and FQGTGA. The CDR3 runs to 14 residues. The V end was cut by 6 bases, the J end by 5 bases, with 13 bases between.

This chain connects TRBV2 to TRBJ1-2; TRBD1 might be the D (5 bases). Trimming removed 4 bases from V and 7 bases from J, with 10 bases in between. The germline CDR1 and CDR2 sequences are SNHLY and FYNNEI. The length of the CDR3 is 12 residues. The CDR3 here is CASSGGNGGYTF. CDR3 nucleotide sequence: TGTGCCAGCAGTGGGGGCAACGGTGGCTACACCTTC.

The chain combines TRBV5-4 with TRBJ2-1, with TRBD2 identical over 13 bases. The ends lost 4 bases at V and 5 bases at J; junction bases unmatched: 9. The CDR3 consists of 17 residues. The germline V gene has CDR1 SGHNT and CDR2 YYREEE (reference sequence). In DNA, the CDR3 is TGTGCCAGCAGCGTCCACCCCGGGACTAGCGGGAACAATGAGCAGTTCTTC. Its translation is CASSVHPGTSGNNEQFF.

This rearrangement joins TRBV5-1 to TRBJ1-2; no reliable D call. This CDR3 comprises 13 residues. CDR1 is SGHRS, CDR2 YFSETQ, per germline. Trimming cost V 5 bases and J 1 base, with 9 bases left between them. The CDR3 region has the DNA TGCGCCAGCAGGGGCCCGATTAACTATGGCTACACCTTC. Translating gives CASRGPINYGYTF.

The chain couples TRBV6-5 to TRBJ1-1; TRBD1 aligns across 7 bases. CDR3 size: 14 residues. Trimming at V came to 11 bases and at J to 4 bases, leaving 13 bases not matched to a gene. Germline CDR1 and CDR2: MNHEY and SVGAGI. DNA for the CDR3: TGTGCCGGTACAACTCGGGACAGTGTCACTGAAGCTTTCTTT. Protein: CAGTTRDSVTEAFF.